This TCR beta chain derives from a study of T cell clones after liver transplantation. In the study overall: TCRbeta sequencing after a pre-transplant mixed lymphocyte reaction identified graft-donor-reactive clones, later tracked in post-transplant blood. Blood was drawn pre-transplant, before withdrawal, and after full or failed withdrawal.

TCRdb keeps only in-frame clones here, not all; method: immunoSEQ multiplex PCR. The table lists around 60,000 clones, about 64% of them singletons. Sorting of unstimulated PBMCs yielded separate CD3+CD4+ and CD3+CD8+ fractions. Study outcomes and limitations: In 5 of 8 subjects, circulating graft-donor-reactive CD4 TCRbeta sequences fell significantly after transplant.

Per the germline V gene, CDR1 is SGHDT and CDR2 is YYEEEE. Unmatched junction bases numbered 5, after V lost 1 base and J lost 9 bases. The CDR3 extends over 16 amino acids. With regard to this clone: Its target is unknown.

Sequencing was performed on CD4+ T cells from blood, taken before liver transplant. The chain has TRBV5-6 and TRBJ1-6, with TRBD1 matching over 12 bases. This clonotype was obtained from a human donor who received a liver transplant. CDR3 DNA: TGTGCCAGCAGCTTGAGGGGACAGGGGGCAGTTTCACCCCTCCACTTT. Protein: CASSLRGQGAVSPLHF.